The 18 T cell receptor beta chains presented below share a single source sample, sequenced in a study of T cell responses to AZD1222 COVID-19 vaccine. The table came from immunoSEQ multiplex PCR; TCRdb's copy has only in-frame clones and leaves some out. The data show about 150,000 clones, 85% to 95% seen once. The sequences come from peripheral blood, collected on day 0 of AZD1222 vaccination. Receptors were obtained from an adult in good health.

This sequence joins TRBV21-1 and TRBJ2-6. TRBV21-1 is an annotated pseudogene. The length of the CDR3 is 17 residues. For the CDR3, the DNA is TGTGCCAGCAGCAATAAGGGACGGAGCTCTGGGGCCAACGTCCTGACTTTC. Protein product: CASSNKGRSSGANVLTF.

The J gene is TRBJ1-5, the V gene TRBV9; 7 nucleotides align to TRBD1. Losses at the gene ends were 3 bases for V and 2 bases for J; bases not matched to a gene: 8. Germline lookup yields CDR1 SGDLS and CDR2 YYNGEE. CDR3 length: 16 residues. Here the CDR3 DNA reads TGTGCCAGCAGCGGTGGGATCGGGACAGGCAATCAGCCCCAGCATTTT. Amino acids: CASSGGIGTGNQPQHF.

The DNA of the CDR3 is TGTGCCAGCAGCTTAACGGCTAGTAGCCATGAGCAGTTCTTC. Translation: CASSLTASSHEQFF. This chain joins TRBV7-3 and TRBJ2-1; D is undetermined. Germline CDR1 SGHTA, CDR2 FQGTGA. The V end was cut by 0 bases, the J end by 8 bases, with 11 bases between. The length of the CDR3 is 14 residues. The full variable domain, in which reference TRBV7-3 and TRBJ2-1 provide the parts outside the CDR3, is GAGVSQTPSNKVTEKGKYVELRCDPISGHTALYWYRQSLGQGPEFLIYFQGTGAADDSGLPNDRFFAVRPEGSVSTLKIQRTERGDSAVYLCASSLTASSHEQFFGPGTRLTVL.

The chain has TRBV11-2 and TRBJ2-4; 8 bases match TRBD2. CDR1 is SGHAT, CDR2 FQNNGV, per germline. The CDR3 spans 14 residues. The junction had 3 bases not matched to a gene; V was cut back by 1 base and J by 7 bases. The DNA of the CDR3 is TGTGCCAGCAGCTTAGGGACTAGCAGCAACATTCAGTACTTC. Its translation is CASSLGTSSNIQYF. Based on the CDR3 plus reference TRBV11-2 and TRBJ2-4, the full variable domain is EAGVAQSPRYKIIEKRQSVAFWCNPISGHATLYWYQQILGQGPKLLIQFQNNGVVDDSQLPKDRFSAERLKGVDSTLKIQPAKLEDSAVYLCASSLGTSSNIQYFGAGTRLSVL.

V and J are TRBV5-6 and TRBJ2-3, with 8 bases identical to TRBD1. This CDR3 has 11 residues. With 4 bases clipped from V and 14 bases from J, the junction kept 6 bases outside the gene matches. Germline CDR1 is SGHDT and CDR2 is YYEEEE. The CDR3 here is CASSPGDRRYF. Here the CDR3 DNA reads TGTGCCAGCAGCCCGGGGGACAGGCGGTATTTT.

The chain carries TRBV7-9 and TRBJ1-1; no definite D call. V lost 5 bases, J lost 1 base, and 8 bases lay in between. The CDR3 sequence is 13 residues long. CDR1 SEHNR and CDR2 FQNEAQ come from the germline V gene (reference sequence). The CDR3 region has the DNA TGTGCCAGCAGCCAGAAAGGGAACACTGAAGCTTTCTTT. This sequence encodes CASSQKGNTEAFF.

The table lists this clone with a few counts. The chain employs TRBV19 and TRBJ2-3, with 10 positions matching TRBD2. Germline loops: CDR1 LNHDA, CDR2 SQIVND (reference sequence). Trimming took 1 base from V and 7 from J; bases not matched to a gene: 5. The CDR3 sequence is 15 residues long. The CDR3: CASSIVPSGSYTQYF. CDR3 DNA: TGTGCCAGTAGTATAGTACCTAGCGGGAGTTATACGCAGTATTTT.

This chain links TRBV30 with TRBJ1-2, with a weak D call TRBD1 (5 bases). The CDR3 consists of 15 residues. Germline CDR1 is GTSNPN and CDR2 is SVGIG (reference sequence). Between the trimmed V and J ends, which lost 0 bases and 8 bases, there was a span of 19 bases. CDR3 DNA sequence: TGTGCCTGGAGTGTAAACCCGGACGGGGCGCGGGGCTACACCTTC. It codes for CAWSVNPDGARGYTF.

This chain uses TRBV2 with TRBJ2-2; D ambiguous. With 5 bases removed from V and 6 bases from J, the gap between germline ends came to 13 bases. This CDR3 spans 14 amino acids. Germline assignment: CDR1 SNHLY and CDR2 FYNNEI. DNA of the CDR3: TGTGCCAGCAGTCAGGAGATTATGGCCGGGGAGCTGTTTTTT. It yields the protein CASSQEIMAGELFF.

V gene TRBV28 combines with J gene TRBJ1-5; D might be TRBD1 (5 bases). Germline CDR1 MDHEN, CDR2 SYDVKM. The CDR3 has 20 residues. Trimming removed 6 bases from V and 0 bases from J, with 27 bases in between. CDR3 protein: CASSPHPWGRGPASNQPQHF. CDR3 in DNA: TGTGCCAGCAGCCCACACCCATGGGGGAGGGGACCCGCTAGCAATCAGCCCCAGCATTTT.

This clone was recorded once. V is TRBV6-5 and J is TRBJ1-2; D is unclear. The CDR3 spans 13 residues. Trimming left V 7 bases short and J 8 bases short, with 17 bases between. Per the germline V gene, CDR1 is MNHEY and CDR2 is SVGAGI. The CDR3 DNA is TGTGCCAGCACCGCCCGAGCCCAGTGGGGCTACACCTTC. Translated: CASTARAQWGYTF.

The chain links TRBV28 to TRBJ1-5, with a tentative D call TRBD1 (5 bases). The CDR3 loop spans 13 amino acids. V lost 7 bases, J lost 5 bases, and 12 bases lay in between. Germline loops: CDR1 MDHEN, CDR2 SYDVKM. CDR3 region: CASKRGADQPQHF. CDR3 sequence (DNA): TGTGCCAGCAAACGCGGGGCGGATCAGCCCCAGCATTTT.

The chain recombines TRBV6-2 or TRBV6-3 with TRBJ1-6, with TRBD1 as a possible D gene (5 bases). The germline V gene encodes CDR1 MNHEY and CDR2 SVGEGT. Trimming removed 0 bases at V and 10 bases at J, with 13 bases between. The CDR3 runs to 15 residues. CDR3 DNA: TGTGCCAGCAGTTACTCCCAGGGAATTAAGTCACCCCTCCACTTT. This gives the protein CASSYSQGIKSPLHF.

Concerning this clone: One end of the junction does not line up with germline, which may come from a read error. The V and J genes are TRBV18 and TRBJ1-2; D is undetermined. CDR1 KGHSH and CDR2 LQKENI come from the germline V gene. The CDR3 totals 14 residues. As DNA, the CDR3 is TGTGCCAGCTCACGCGAAAGCGTGGAAGGGAGGGTTTTCTTC. Residues: CASSRESVEGRVFF.

The V gene is TRBV12-5, the J gene TRBJ2-1; D is uncertain. Germline-derived CDR1 and CDR2 are LGHNT and FRNRAP. V was cut by 5 bases and J by 6 bases, with 8 bases left in between. There are 12 residues in the CDR3. In DNA, the CDR3 is TGTGCTAGTGGTCCGCGGATCAATGAGCAGTTCTTC. Protein product: CASGPRINEQFF. The whole variable domain, filled in from reference TRBV12-5 and TRBJ2-1, reads DARVTQTPRHKVTEMGQEVTMRCQPILGHNTVFWYRQTMMQGLELLAYFRNRAPLDDSGMPKDRFSAEMPDATLATLKIQPSEPRDSAVYFCASGPRINEQFFGPGTRLTVL.

This sequence joins TRBV7-2 and TRBJ2-1; D unresolved. This CDR3 comprises 15 residues. V was pared by 1 base and J by 0 bases, with 7 bases between. CDR1 and CDR2 from the germline V gene are SGHTA and FQGNSA. Written as DNA, the CDR3 is TGTGCCAGCAGCTTAGAGGCATTCTCCTACAATGAGCAGTTCTTC. Encoded protein: CASSLEAFSYNEQFF.

This sequence joins TRBV12-3 or TRBV12-4 and TRBJ1-1; no clear D. The ends were cut back, 5 bases at V and 1 base at J, with 5 bases in the middle. The CDR3 covers 12 residues. The CDR3, as DNA: TGTGCCAGCAGTCGACGGAACACTGAAGCTTTCTTT. As protein: CASSRRNTEAFF.

V usage is TRBV2 and J usage is TRBJ1-5; tentative D call: TRBD1 (6 bases). The V gene lost 0 bases and the J gene lost 8 bases, with 14 bases spanning the gap. The germline V gene encodes CDR1 SNHLY and CDR2 FYNNEI. The CDR3 totals 15 residues. The DNA of the CDR3 is TGTGCCAGCAGTGAAGCCAGGACAGAAGTTAAGCCCCAGCATTTT. It encodes CASSEARTEVKPQHF.